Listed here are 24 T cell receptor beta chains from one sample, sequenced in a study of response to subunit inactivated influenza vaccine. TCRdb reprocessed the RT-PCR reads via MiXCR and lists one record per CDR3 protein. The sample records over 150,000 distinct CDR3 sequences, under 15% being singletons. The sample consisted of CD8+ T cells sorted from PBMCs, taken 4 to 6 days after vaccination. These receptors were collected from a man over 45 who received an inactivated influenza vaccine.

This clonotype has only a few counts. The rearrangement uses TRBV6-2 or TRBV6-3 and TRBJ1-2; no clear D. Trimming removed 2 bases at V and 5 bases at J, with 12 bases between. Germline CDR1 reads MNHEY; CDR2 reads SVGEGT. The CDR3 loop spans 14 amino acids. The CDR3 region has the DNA TGTGCCAGCAGTTACCGAGGAAAAGGGTATGGCTACACCTTC. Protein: CASSYRGKGYGYTF.

The CDR3 loop reads CAWSVIPNNEQFF. The CDR3 region has the DNA TGTGCCTGGAGTGTAATTCCGAACAATGAGCAGTTCTTC. V usage is TRBV30 and J usage is TRBJ2-1; no clear D. Germline V lookup: CDR1 GTSNPN, CDR2 SVGIG (reference sequence). Deletions cut 0 bases from V and 5 bases from J, with 8 bases between. This CDR3 spans 13 amino acids.

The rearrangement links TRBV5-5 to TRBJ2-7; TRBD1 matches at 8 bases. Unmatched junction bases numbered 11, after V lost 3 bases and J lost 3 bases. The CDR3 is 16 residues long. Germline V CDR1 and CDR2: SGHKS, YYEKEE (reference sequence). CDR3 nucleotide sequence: TGTGCCAGCAGCTCCTCGGCCCGGACAGGGTACTACGAGCAGTACTTC. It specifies CASSSSARTGYYEQYF.

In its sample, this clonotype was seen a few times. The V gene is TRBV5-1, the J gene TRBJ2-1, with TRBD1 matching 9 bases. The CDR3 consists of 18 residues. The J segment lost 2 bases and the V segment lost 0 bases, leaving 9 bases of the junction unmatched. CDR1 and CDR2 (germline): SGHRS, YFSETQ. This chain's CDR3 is CASSLAGQGSPTYNEQFF. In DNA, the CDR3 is TGCGCCAGCAGCTTGGCCGGACAGGGGTCCCCTACCTACAATGAGCAGTTCTTC.

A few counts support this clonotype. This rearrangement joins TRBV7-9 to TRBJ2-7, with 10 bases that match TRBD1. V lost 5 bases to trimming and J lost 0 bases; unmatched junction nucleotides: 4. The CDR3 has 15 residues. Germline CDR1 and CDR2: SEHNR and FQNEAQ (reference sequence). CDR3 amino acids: CASSTWTGGSYEQYF. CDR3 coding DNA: TGTGCCAGCAGCACATGGACAGGGGGCTCCTACGAGCAGTACTTC.

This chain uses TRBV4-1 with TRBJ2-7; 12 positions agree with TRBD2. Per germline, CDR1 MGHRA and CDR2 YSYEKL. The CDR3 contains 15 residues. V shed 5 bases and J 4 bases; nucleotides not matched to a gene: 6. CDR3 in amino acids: CASSFRLAGEYEQYF. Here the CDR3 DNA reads TGCGCCAGCAGCTTCAGACTAGCGGGAGAATACGAGCAGTACTTC.

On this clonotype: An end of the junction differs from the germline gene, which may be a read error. The CDR3, as DNA: TGTGGCAGCAGTTTACCAGAAAAGACCTACGAGCAGTACTTC. Its translation: CGSSLPEKTYEQYF. J is TRBJ2-7 and V is TRBV28; D is ambiguous. The length of the CDR3 is 14 residues. Germline loops: CDR1 MDHEN, CDR2 SYDVKM.

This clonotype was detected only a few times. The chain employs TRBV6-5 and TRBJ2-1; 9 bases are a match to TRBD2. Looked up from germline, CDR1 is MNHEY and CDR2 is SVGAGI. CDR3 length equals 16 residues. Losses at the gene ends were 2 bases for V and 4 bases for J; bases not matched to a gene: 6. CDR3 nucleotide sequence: TGTGCCAGCAGTTACGGGGGCGGGGGGGCTTACAATGAGCAGTTCTTC. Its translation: CASSYGGGGAYNEQFF.

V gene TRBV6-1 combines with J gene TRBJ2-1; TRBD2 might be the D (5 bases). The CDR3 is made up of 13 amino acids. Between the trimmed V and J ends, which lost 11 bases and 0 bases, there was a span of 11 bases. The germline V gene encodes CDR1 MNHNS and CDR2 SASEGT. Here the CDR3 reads CAVRRSSYNEQFF. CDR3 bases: TGTGCCGTCAGGAGGAGCTCCTACAATGAGCAGTTCTTC.

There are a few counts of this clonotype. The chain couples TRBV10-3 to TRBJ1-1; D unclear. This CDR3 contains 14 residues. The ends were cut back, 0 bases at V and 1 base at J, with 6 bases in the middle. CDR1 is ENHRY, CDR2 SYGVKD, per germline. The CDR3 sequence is CAISESVTNTEAFF. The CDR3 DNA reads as TGTGCCATCAGTGAGTCAGTTACGAACACTGAAGCTTTCTTT.

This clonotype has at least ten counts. CDR3 coding DNA: TGTGCCAGCAGCTTGGTGGGGACGGGGGGGCGCACAGATACGCAGTATTTT. This translates into CASSLVGTGGRTDTQYF. J is TRBJ2-3 and V is TRBV5-4; 8 bases agree with TRBD2. The CDR3 spans 17 residues. V was pared by 0 bases and J by 1 base, with 7 bases of the junction left unmatched. CDR1 SGHNT and CDR2 YYREEE come from the germline V gene (reference sequence).

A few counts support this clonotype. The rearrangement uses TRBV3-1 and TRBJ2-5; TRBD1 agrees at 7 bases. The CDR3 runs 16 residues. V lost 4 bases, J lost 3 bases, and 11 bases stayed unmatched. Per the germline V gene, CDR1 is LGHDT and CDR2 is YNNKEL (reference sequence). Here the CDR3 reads CASSPSPGTEKETQYF. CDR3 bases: TGTGCCAGCAGCCCGTCCCCCGGGACAGAAAAAGAGACCCAGTACTTC.

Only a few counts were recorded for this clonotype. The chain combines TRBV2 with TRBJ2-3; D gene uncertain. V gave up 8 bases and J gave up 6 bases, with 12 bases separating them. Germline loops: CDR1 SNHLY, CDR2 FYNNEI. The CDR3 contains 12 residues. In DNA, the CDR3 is TGTGCCAGCCGGGCTAGTAGCGATACGCAGTATTTT. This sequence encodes CASRASSDTQYF. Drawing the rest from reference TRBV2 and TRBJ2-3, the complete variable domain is EPEVTQTPSHQVTQMGQEVILRCVPISNHLYFYWYRQILGQKVEFLVSFYNNEISEKSEIFDDQFSVERPDGSNFTLKIRSTKLEDSAMYFCASRASSDTQYFGPGTRLTVL.

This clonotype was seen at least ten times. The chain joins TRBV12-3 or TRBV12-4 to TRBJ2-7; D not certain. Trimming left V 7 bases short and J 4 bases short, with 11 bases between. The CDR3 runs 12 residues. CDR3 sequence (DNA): TGTGCCAGCACCCTAGGTGCATACGAGCAGTACTTC. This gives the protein CASTLGAYEQYF.

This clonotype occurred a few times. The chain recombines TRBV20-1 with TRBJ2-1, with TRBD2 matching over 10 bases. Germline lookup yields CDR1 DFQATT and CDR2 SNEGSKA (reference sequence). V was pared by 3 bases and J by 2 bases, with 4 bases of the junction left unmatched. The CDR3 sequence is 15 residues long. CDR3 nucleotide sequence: TGCAGTGCTAGGAAGCGGGAGGGCCCCTACAATGAGCAGTTCTTC. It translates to CSARKREGPYNEQFF.

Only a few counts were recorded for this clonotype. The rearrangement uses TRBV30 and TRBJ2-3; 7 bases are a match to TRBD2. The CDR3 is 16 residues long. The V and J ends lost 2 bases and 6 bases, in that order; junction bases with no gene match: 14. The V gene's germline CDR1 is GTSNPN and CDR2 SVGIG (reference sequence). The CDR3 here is CAWSPGGAGLMDTQYF. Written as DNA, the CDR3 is TGTGCCTGGAGTCCGGGGGGAGCGGGGCTCATGGATACGCAGTATTTT.

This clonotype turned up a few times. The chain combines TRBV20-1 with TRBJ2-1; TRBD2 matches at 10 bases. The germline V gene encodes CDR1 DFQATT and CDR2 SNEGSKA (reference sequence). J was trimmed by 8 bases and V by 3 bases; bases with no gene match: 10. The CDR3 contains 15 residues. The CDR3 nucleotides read TGCAGTGCTAGCCCTAGCGGGAGCGCATCCCATGAGCAGTTCTTC. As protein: CSASPSGSASHEQFF.

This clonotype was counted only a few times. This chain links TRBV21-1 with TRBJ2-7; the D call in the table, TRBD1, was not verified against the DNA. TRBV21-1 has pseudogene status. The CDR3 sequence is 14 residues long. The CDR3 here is CASRDRGWYYEQYF. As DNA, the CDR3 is TGTGCCAGCAGAGACAGGGGATGGTACTACGAGCAGTACTTC.

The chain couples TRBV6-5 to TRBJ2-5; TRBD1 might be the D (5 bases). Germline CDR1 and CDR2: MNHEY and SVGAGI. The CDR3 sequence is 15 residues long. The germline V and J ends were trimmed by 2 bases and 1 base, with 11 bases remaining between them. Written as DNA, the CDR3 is TGTGCCAGCAGTTACCCTCCGACAGTCCAAGAGACCCAGTACTTC. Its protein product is CASSYPPTVQETQYF.

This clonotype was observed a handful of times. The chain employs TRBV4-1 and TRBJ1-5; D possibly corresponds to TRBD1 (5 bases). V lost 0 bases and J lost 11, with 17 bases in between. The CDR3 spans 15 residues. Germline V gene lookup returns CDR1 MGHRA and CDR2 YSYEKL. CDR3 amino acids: CASSQEAGTGESQHF. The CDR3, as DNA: TGCGCCAGCAGCCAAGAAGCTGGGACCGGGGAGTCCCAGCATTTT.

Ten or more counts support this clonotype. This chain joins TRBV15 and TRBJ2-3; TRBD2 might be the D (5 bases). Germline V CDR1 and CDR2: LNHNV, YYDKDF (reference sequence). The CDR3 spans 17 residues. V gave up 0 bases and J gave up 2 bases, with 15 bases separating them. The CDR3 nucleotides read TGTGCCACCAGCAGAGAGGGAGACAAGTCCCCCACAGATACGCAGTATTTT. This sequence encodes CATSREGDKSPTDTQYF.

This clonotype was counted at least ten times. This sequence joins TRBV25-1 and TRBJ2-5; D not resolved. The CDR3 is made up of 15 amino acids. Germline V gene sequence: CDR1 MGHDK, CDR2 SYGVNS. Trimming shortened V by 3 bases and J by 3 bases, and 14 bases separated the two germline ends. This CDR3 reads CASSDWAETKETQYF. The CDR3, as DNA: TGTGCCAGCAGTGATTGGGCGGAGACAAAAGAGACCCAGTACTTC.

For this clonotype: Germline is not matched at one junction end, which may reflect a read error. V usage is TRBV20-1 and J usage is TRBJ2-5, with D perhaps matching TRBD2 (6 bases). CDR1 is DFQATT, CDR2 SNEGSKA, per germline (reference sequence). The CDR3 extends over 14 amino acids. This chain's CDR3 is CSADRASDHETQYF. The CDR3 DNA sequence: TGCAGTGCTGATCGGGCTAGCGACCACGAGACCCAGTACTTC.

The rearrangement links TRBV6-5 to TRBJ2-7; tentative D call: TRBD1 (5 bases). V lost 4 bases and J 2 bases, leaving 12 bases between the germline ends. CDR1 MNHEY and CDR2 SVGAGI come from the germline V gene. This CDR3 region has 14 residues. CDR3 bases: TGTGCCAGCAGTTTTAGGGGCCGTGCCTACGAGCAGTACTTC. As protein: CASSFRGRAYEQYF.